Listed below are T cell receptor beta chains from one sample, sequenced in a study of Graves' ophthalmopathy and Graves' hyperthyroidism. MiXCR, applied by TCRdb to the multiplex PCR reads, yields one record per CDR3 protein. The sample carries approximately 480,000 distinct CDR3 sequences, approximately 15% recorded once. The specimen sequenced was blood. These receptors all come from a woman under 40 with Graves' ophthalmopathy. The CDR3 runs from the conserved cysteine through the conserved F or W. Fields, in order: CDR3 length, V gene, J gene, CDR3 protein.

len: 12
v_gene: TRBV5-1
j_gene: TRBJ1-1
CDR3aa: CASRSGGGEAFF

len: 15
v_gene: TRBV28
j_gene: TRBJ1-1
CDR3aa: CASSVPGLLNTEAFF

len: 13
v_gene: TRBV2
j_gene: TRBJ2-3
CDR3aa: CASKVEYEGTQYF

len: 14
v_gene: TRBV20-1
j_gene: TRBJ2-5
CDR3aa: CSAREGTSSETQYF

len: 13
v_gene: TRBV4-2
j_gene: TRBJ2-5
CDR3aa: CASSGQRQETQYF

len: 15
v_gene: TRBV6-1
j_gene: TRBJ2-2
CDR3aa: CASSLPPGNTGELFF

len: 12
v_gene: TRBV6-1
j_gene: TRBJ2-5
CDR3aa: CASSAIRETQYF

len: 15
v_gene: TRBV18
j_gene: TRBJ1-1
CDR3aa: CASSLQGTGIFEAFF

len: 14
v_gene: TRBV24-1
j_gene: TRBJ2-2
CDR3aa: CATSDLSGTGELFF

len: 13
v_gene: TRBV6-5
j_gene: TRBJ2-7
CDR3aa: CASSYSGYYEQYF

len: 14
v_gene: TRBV3-1
j_gene: TRBJ2-7
CDR3aa: CASSQDPGRFEQYF

len: 16
v_gene: TRBV10-3
j_gene: TRBJ2-2
CDR3aa: CAHRGGGHSNTGELFF

len: 15
v_gene: TRBV9
j_gene: TRBJ2-5
CDR3aa: CASSVTPSLQETQYF

len: 15
v_gene: TRBV20-1
j_gene: TRBJ2-2
CDR3aa: CSATRRGHSKGELFF

len: 14
v_gene: TRBV28
j_gene: TRBJ1-5
CDR3aa: CASRVTSGAGPQHF

len: 15
v_gene: TRBV2
j_gene: TRBJ2-7
CDR3aa: CASKGLAGRSYEQYF

len: 17
v_gene: TRBV28
j_gene: TRBJ1-1
CDR3aa: CASRFLPGQGPNTEAFF

len: 15
v_gene: TRBV6-5
j_gene: TRBJ2-7
CDR3aa: CASSYYGTPTYEQYF

len: 11
v_gene: TRBV27
j_gene: TRBJ2-4
CDR3aa: CASSDRGIQYF

len: 16
v_gene: TRBV12-3/TRBV12-4
j_gene: TRBJ2-2
CDR3aa: CASSLGTGINTGELFF